Below, 21 T cell receptor beta chains from the same sample are listed, as sequenced in a study of shared T cell receptors in the human thymus. Sequencing used immunoSEQ multiplex PCR; TCRdb keeps in-frame clones, though not all of them. Here the sample spans some 700,000 clones, roughly 88% being singletons. A further study also used this sample, focusing on human thymus T cells.

Sequenced input: thymocytes. All receptors derive from a girl less than two years old with a congenital heart defect.

This rearrangement joins TRBV27 to TRBJ1-4; D gene uncertain. Germline V gene sequence: CDR1 MNHEY, CDR2 SMNVEV (reference sequence). The CDR3 is 15 residues long. V gave up 4 bases and J gave up 9 bases, with 18 bases separating them. Here the CDR3 DNA reads TGTGCCAGCAGTTCCTCCGCGCCCGGTGATAAAAAACTGTTTTTT. Residues: CASSSSAPGDKKLFF.

V usage is TRBV7-2 and J usage is TRBJ1-2; tentative D call: TRBD1 (6 bases). V was shortened by 5 bases and J by 4 bases, with 20 bases between the two germline ends. Germline loops: CDR1 SGHTA, CDR2 FQGNSA. This CDR3 comprises 16 residues. Here the CDR3 DNA reads TGTGCCAGCAGCCCCCCCCCGGACAGCTCCTTCTATGGCTACACCTTC. Translating it yields CASSPPPDSSFYGYTF.

The chain carries TRBV7-3 and TRBJ2-3; D uncertain. Germline assignment: CDR1 SGHTA and CDR2 FQGTGA. The V gene lost 8 bases and the J gene lost 1 base, with 13 bases spanning the gap. The CDR3 is 14 amino acids. The DNA of the CDR3 is TGTGCCAGCGCGCACCGACTCCGCACAGATACGCAGTATTTT. It yields the protein CASAHRLRTDTQYF.

V usage is TRBV6-5 and J usage is TRBJ2-2; D ambiguous. The CDR3 has 15 residues. With 5 bases removed from V and 0 bases from J, the gap between germline ends came to 10 bases. The germline V gene encodes CDR1 MNHEY and CDR2 SVGAGI. The CDR3 nucleotides read TGTGCCAGCAGTAACAACCCCACGAACACCGGGGAGCTGTTTTTT. Protein: CASSNNPTNTGELFF.

The chain joins TRBV15 to TRBJ2-3, with TRBD2 as a possible D gene (6 bases). V was pared by 0 bases and J by 6 bases, with 16 bases between. Germline values: CDR1 LNHNV, CDR2 YYDKDF (reference sequence). This CDR3 is 16 amino acids long. CDR3 in amino acids: CATSRDPAPTRDTQYF. As DNA, the CDR3 is TGTGCCACCAGCAGAGATCCAGCCCCGACTAGGGATACGCAGTATTTT.

V usage is TRBV28 and J usage is TRBJ1-1; 7 nucleotides match TRBD1. This CDR3 comprises 17 residues. V shed 3 bases, J shed 0 bases, and the junction held 10 bases outside the gene matches. Germline V gives CDR1 MDHEN, CDR2 SYDVKM. The CDR3 nucleotides are TGTGCCAGCAGTTTTGGCAAAGGACAGGCGATGAACACTGAAGCTTTCTTT. Its protein product is CASSFGKGQAMNTEAFF.

The CDR3 sequence is CASSSIVRDSTYEAFF. The CDR3 DNA sequence: TGTGCCAGCAGCTCGATCGTCCGGGACAGTACCTATGAAGCTTTCTTT. The chain is built from TRBV5-8 and TRBJ1-1, with 7 bases aligning to TRBD1. Per the germline V gene, CDR1 is SGHTS and CDR2 is YDEGEE. V lost 3 bases, J lost 7 bases, and 15 bases stayed unmatched. The CDR3 runs to 16 residues.

The rearrangement joins TRBV28 to TRBJ1-2, with unresolved D. Germline V gene data show CDR1 as MDHEN and CDR2 as SYDVKM. V was pared by 3 bases and J by 5 bases, with 16 bases between. The CDR3 runs 15 residues. The CDR3 protein is CASSFLYIAGYGYTF. The CDR3 DNA is TGTGCCAGCAGTTTTTTATACATCGCGGGGTATGGCTACACCTTC.

The chain has TRBV7-6 and TRBJ2-4, with 11 bases matching TRBD2. There are 19 residues in the CDR3. Germline V gene data show CDR1 as SGHVS and CDR2 as FNYEAQ. With 5 bases clipped from V and 0 bases from J, the junction kept 12 bases outside the gene matches. For the CDR3, the DNA is TGTGCCAGCAGCAAAGAACTAGCGGGGGTCCCACTAGCCAAAAACATTCAGTACTTC. It codes for CASSKELAGVPLAKNIQYF. Looking up the rest from reference TRBV7-6 and TRBJ2-4 gives the full variable domain: GAGVSQSPRYKVTKRGQDVALRCDPISGHVSLYWYRQALGQGPEFLTYFNYEAQQDKSGLPNDRFSAERPEGSISTLTIQRTEQRDSAMYRCASSKELAGVPLAKNIQYFGAGTRLSVL.

This rearrangement joins TRBV2 to TRBJ2-7; 8 bases are a match to TRBD1. The CDR3 runs 14 residues. Germline V gene sequence: CDR1 SNHLY, CDR2 FYNNEI. Trimming at V came to 4 bases and at J to 5 bases, leaving 7 bases not matched to a gene. The CDR3 DNA is TGTGCCAGCAGTGGGACTCAGGGGGCCGACGAGCAGTACTTC. Its translation: CASSGTQGADEQYF.

The chain links TRBV7-6 to TRBJ1-1, with unresolved D. Germline values: CDR1 SGHVS, CDR2 FNYEAQ. The germline V and J ends were trimmed by 4 bases and 4 bases, with 10 bases remaining between them. This CDR3 region has 13 residues. CDR3 DNA: TGTGCCAGCAGCTCCCTTGCCGGCACTGAAGCTTTCTTT. As protein: CASSSLAGTEAFF. Full variable domain (outside the CDR3, taken from reference TRBV7-6 and TRBJ1-1): GAGVSQSPRYKVTKRGQDVALRCDPISGHVSLYWYRQALGQGPEFLTYFNYEAQQDKSGLPNDRFSAERPEGSISTLTIQRTEQRDSAMYRCASSSLAGTEAFFGQGTRLTVV.

About this clone: Other DNA sequences in the sample encode the same CDR3. The chain links TRBV5-1 to TRBJ2-2, with TRBD1 matching over 9 bases. There are 17 residues in the CDR3. CDR1 SGHRS and CDR2 YFSETQ come from the germline V gene. V was clipped by 2 bases and J by 6 bases; unmatched bases: 11. CDR3 in amino acids: CASSFEPGQGVAGELFF. In DNA form, the CDR3 reads TGCGCCAGCAGCTTCGAACCGGGACAGGGAGTCGCCGGGGAGCTGTTTTTT.

The chain couples TRBV29-1 to TRBJ1-2, with TRBD1 identical over 9 bases. After removal of 2 bases from V and 7 bases from J, the junction contained 14 bases not matched to a gene. Germline CDR1 reads SQVTM; CDR2 reads ANQGSEA. This CDR3 comprises 16 residues. The CDR3: CSVELQGAQLGCGYTF. CDR3 in DNA: TGCAGCGTTGAACTACAGGGGGCCCAACTTGGATGTGGCTACACCTTC.

The J gene is TRBJ1-1, the V gene TRBV19; weak D call: TRBD1 (6 bases). This CDR3 is 14 amino acids long. CDR1 and CDR2 from the germline V gene are LNHDA and SQIVND (reference sequence). V was trimmed by 6 bases and J by 1 base, leaving 12 bases between them. The CDR3 coding sequence is TGTGCCAGTAGCCCTGGGACACAGAACACTGAAGCTTTCTTT. It specifies CASSPGTQNTEAFF.

This chain uses TRBV11-2 with TRBJ2-1; no clear D gene. The CDR3 has 14 amino acids. The germline V gene encodes CDR1 SGHAT and CDR2 FQNNGV. Trimming took 5 bases from V and 8 from J, leaving 16 bases between them. CDR3 loop: CASSPRPLRYEQFF. CDR3 nucleotides: TGTGCCAGCAGCCCCCGCCCCCTGCGGTATGAGCAGTTCTTC.

Remarks on this clone: In the same sample, other DNA sequences code for this CDR3. CDR3 residues: CASSSDRANTEAFF. CDR3 nucleotides: TGCGCCAGCAGCTCGGACAGAGCGAACACTGAAGCTTTCTTT. The chain carries TRBV5-1 and TRBJ1-1, with D possibly being TRBD1 (6 bases). The CDR3 contains 14 residues. The V end lost 3 bases, the J end lost 1 base, and 10 bases lay between the germline ends. Per the germline V gene, CDR1 is SGHRS and CDR2 is YFSETQ.

The chain recombines TRBV4-1 with TRBJ1-3; 9 nucleotides line up with TRBD1. The ends lost 0 bases at V and 0 bases at J; junction bases unmatched: 12. The germline gives CDR1 MGHRA, CDR2 YSYEKL. This CDR3 comprises 20 residues. The CDR3 nucleotides read TGCGCCAGCAGCCAAGAGAGGGGGACAGGGAGGAATTACTCTGGAAACACCATATATTTT. It specifies CASSQERGTGRNYSGNTIYF.

The chain recombines TRBV6-1 with TRBJ2-5; TRBD2 might be the D (7 bases). The length of the CDR3 is 14 residues. From germline, CDR1 is MNHNS and CDR2 SASEGT. V was clipped by 0 bases and J by 7 bases, with 12 bases between them. DNA of the CDR3: TGTGCCAGCAGTGAAGCGGGGGGGCGGGGGACCCAGTACTTC. It specifies CASSEAGGRGTQYF.

This clone has a single count. The chain links TRBV5-6 to TRBJ2-1; D is unclear. Per the germline V gene, CDR1 is SGHDT and CDR2 is YYEEEE. Trimming left V 4 bases short and J 5 bases short, with 7 bases between. The CDR3 loop spans 12 amino acids. The CDR3 here is CASSRPDNEQFF. DNA of the CDR3: TGTGCCAGCAGCCGTCCAGACAATGAGCAGTTCTTC.

The CDR3 sequence: CASSGEPQLAGGPDEQYF. The CDR3 DNA reads TGTGCCAGCAGCGGCGAACCCCAGCTAGCGGGGGGCCCGGACGAGCAGTACTTC. This sequence joins TRBV9 and TRBJ2-7; 11 bases map to TRBD2. V lost 3 bases, J lost 5 bases, and 16 bases stayed unmatched. The germline gives CDR1 SGDLS, CDR2 YYNGEE. This CDR3 is built from 18 residues.

This chain joins TRBV6-1 and TRBJ1-3; D ambiguous. The germline CDR1 and CDR2 sequences are MNHNS and SASEGT. The CDR3 totals 17 residues. V dropped 3 bases and J dropped 0 bases, with 15 bases sitting between them. CDR3 in DNA: TGTGCCAGCAGTGAGTGGTGCGAGGGTTTCTCTGGAAACACCATATATTTT. Amino acids: CASSEWCEGFSGNTIYF.